The source of this T cell receptor (beta chain) is a study of regulatory T cells in long-lasting Graves disease. About the research overall: Persistent Graves' disease required over 5 years of antithyroid drugs and positive TSH receptor antibodies. Findings and caveats of the study: Sharing of public clonotypes was greater in persistent patients (around 2,500) than in new patients (roughly 880).

This clonotype was observed many times. Its antigen is not identified. Regarding time point: persistent/refractory GD, antithyroid drugs over 5 years with positive TRAb. Preparation of the TCR library used RNA extracted from PBMCs. An endocrinology department in Xi'an, China, supplied the patients. In building TCR beta libraries, iRepertoire HTBI primers were used together with Arm-PCR of CDR3 regions. In the authors' methods: Samples collectively showed approximately 62 TRBV and more than 12 TRBJ segments. Each CDR3 protein is one row after TCRdb ran MiXCR on the multiplex PCR reads. The V and J calls follow TCRdb's processing rather than the paper's. Of over 650,000 distinct CDR3 sequences listed, around 30% are singletons. The CDR3 has 16 amino acids. CDR1 MNHGY and CDR2 SVAAGI come from the germline V gene. The trim removed 3 bases at V and 3 bases at J, leaving 10 bases unmatched.

V usage is TRBV6-9 and J usage is TRBJ2-7, with 8 bases lining up with TRBD2. The sample consisted of peripheral blood mononuclear cells (PBMCs), taken when the disease was refractory, from a patient treated with antithyroid drugs. The receptor was derived from a female donor with Graves disease. CDR3 sequence reads: CASSYSLTGGDYEQYF. DNA for the CDR3: TGTGCCAGCAGTTACTCCTTGACGGGAGGGGACTACGAGCAGTACTTC.